This record covers a single T cell receptor beta chain. The study ran its PCR with 60 Vbeta and 13 Jbeta primers. Original analysis: An analysis that came later counted 77 million or so unique TCR beta chains, approximately 9.9 million shared. Using immunoSEQ multiplex PCR, the repertoire was profiled, and TCRdb retains in-frame clones only, with some absent. Clone size and the V and J calls come from that table; the DNA yielded D and trimming. The sample has about 120,000 clones, 66% seen once. Deletions cut 5 bases from V and 5 bases from J, with 16 bases between. This CDR3 region has 14 residues. Germline assignment: CDR1 SGHNT and CDR2 YYREEE (reference sequence). This sample was taken from a study of cytomegalovirus exposure and HLA in healthy donors.

This TCR came from a young man in good health and CMV-seronegative. Source material: PBMCs. V is TRBV5-4 and J is TRBJ1-1; tentative D call: TRBD1 (5 bases). The CDR3 DNA reads TGTGCCAGCAGAGTAATGGGGGGGAGGACTGAAGCTTTCTTT. It translates to CASRVMGGRTEAFF. The full variable domain, completed using reference TRBV5-4 and TRBJ1-1, is ETGVTQSPTHLIKTRGQQVTLRCSSQSGHNTVSWYQQALGQGPQFIFQYYREEENGRGNFPPRFSGLQFPNYSSELNVNALELDDSALYLCASRVMGGRTEAFFGQGTRLTVV.